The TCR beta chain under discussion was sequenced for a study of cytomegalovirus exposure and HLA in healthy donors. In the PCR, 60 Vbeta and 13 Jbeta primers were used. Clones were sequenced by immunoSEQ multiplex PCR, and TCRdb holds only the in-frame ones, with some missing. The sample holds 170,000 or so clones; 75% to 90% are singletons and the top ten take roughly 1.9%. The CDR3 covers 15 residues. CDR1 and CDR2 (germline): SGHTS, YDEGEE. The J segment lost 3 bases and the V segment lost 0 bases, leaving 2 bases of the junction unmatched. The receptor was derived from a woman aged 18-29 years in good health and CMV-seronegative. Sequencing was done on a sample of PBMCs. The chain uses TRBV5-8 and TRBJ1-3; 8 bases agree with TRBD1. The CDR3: CASSLEQGVGNTIYF. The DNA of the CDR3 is TGTGCCAGCAGCTTGGAACAGGGGGTTGGAAACACCATATATTTT.